Each of the 29 T cell receptor beta chains below was sequenced from the same sample in a study of cytomegalovirus exposure and HLA in healthy donors. PCR involved 60 Vbeta and 13 Jbeta primers. The protocol was immunoSEQ multiplex PCR, while the TCRdb copy is restricted to in-frame clones and leaves out a portion. This table has about 96,000 clones, roughly 84% appearing once. Sample: PBMCs. Receptor source: a man aged 25-45 years in good health and CMV-seronegative.

The chain couples TRBV30 to TRBJ1-2; D not certain. The CDR3 has 13 amino acids. V lost 0 bases and J 5 bases, leaving 10 bases between the germline ends. Germline CDR1 GTSNPN, CDR2 SVGIG (reference sequence). The chain's CDR3 is CAWSVQNGYGYTF. The CDR3 DNA reads as TGTGCCTGGAGTGTACAGAATGGTTATGGCTACACCTTC.

The V gene is TRBV19, the J gene TRBJ2-3, with TRBD1 as a possible D gene (5 bases). Per the germline V gene, CDR1 is LNHDA and CDR2 is SQIVND (reference sequence). The CDR3 sequence is 12 residues long. V was cut by 7 bases and J by 3 bases, with 8 bases left in between. The CDR3 DNA reads TGTGCCAGTAAGGGGAATACAGATACGCAGTATTTT. This encodes CASKGNTDTQYF.

The chain joins TRBV6-6 to TRBJ2-5, with D tentatively TRBD1 (6 bases). The CDR3 extends over 15 amino acids. Germline V lookup: CDR1 MNHNY, CDR2 SVGAGI (reference sequence). Trimming shortened V by 5 bases and J by 5 bases, and 18 bases separated the two germline ends. This CDR3 reads CASSRAGAIRETQYF. CDR3 sequence (DNA): TGTGCCAGCAGTAGGGCAGGGGCAATTCGCGAGACCCAGTACTTC.

The rearrangement links TRBV4-1 to TRBJ2-1; 12 nucleotides agree with TRBD2. V shed 0 bases and J 3 bases; nucleotides not matched to a gene: 6. The germline gives CDR1 MGHRA, CDR2 YSYEKL. The length of the CDR3 is 18 residues. CDR3 region: CASSQDSPGLAGYNEQFF. CDR3 bases: TGCGCCAGCAGCCAAGACAGCCCGGGACTAGCGGGCTACAATGAGCAGTTCTTC.

This chain links TRBV2 with TRBJ2-2; D is undetermined. V shed 7 bases and J shed 2 bases, with 17 bases lying between them. Per germline, CDR1 SNHLY and CDR2 FYNNEI. The CDR3 runs 16 residues. The CDR3 is CASTSNQELNTGELFF. CDR3 sequence (DNA): TGTGCCAGCACCTCAAATCAGGAATTAAACACCGGGGAGCTGTTTTTT.

The chain couples TRBV23-1 to TRBJ2-4; the D is unclear. TRBV23-1 is recorded as an ORF, its role being uncertain. With 4 bases removed from V and 0 bases from J, the gap between germline ends came to 7 bases. CDR3 length equals 14 residues. The CDR3 bases are TGCGCCAGCAGTCTATCACTAGCCAAAAACATTCAGTACTTC. Its translation: CASSLSLAKNIQYF.

About this clone: Mismatch with germline at one junction end may stem from a read error. V usage is TRBV9 and J usage is TRBJ1-4; D might be TRBD1 (6 bases). Germline V gives CDR1 SGDLS, CDR2 YYNGEE. The CDR3 has 14 residues. The CDR3 DNA sequence: TGTACCAGCAGCGTACTGTCGGTGGGAGGGGGACTGTTTTTT. Its translation is CTSSVLSVGGGLFF.

CDR3 protein: CASSRTGGPFEQYF. In DNA form, the CDR3 reads TGTGCCAGCAGTCGGACAGGAGGTCCTTTCGAGCAGTACTTC. The gene calls are TRBV27 and TRBJ2-7; 7 bases map to TRBD1. Germline CDR1 is MNHEY and CDR2 is SMNVEV (reference sequence). This CDR3 is built from 14 residues. The V segment lost 5 bases and the J segment 6 bases; nucleotides outside the gene matches: 10.

The V and J genes are TRBV10-3 and TRBJ1-3, with 8 bases that match TRBD1. The germline gives CDR1 ENHRY, CDR2 SYGVKD. This CDR3 spans 14 amino acids. V trimming: 10 bases; J trimming: 2 bases; junction bases outside the gene matches: 7. CDR3: CATSYRGAGNTIYF. The CDR3, as DNA: TGTGCCACCTCTTACAGGGGGGCTGGAAACACCATATATTTT.

The CDR3, as DNA: TGTGCCAGCAGCTTAGCGTACGGCCTAGCGGTAGATACGCAGTATTTT. It encodes CASSLAYGLAVDTQYF. V is TRBV7-8 and J is TRBJ2-3; 7 nucleotides agree with TRBD2. Germline trimming cut 0 bases from V and 5 bases from J; bases unmatched to any gene: 8. This CDR3 spans 16 amino acids. The germline V gene has CDR1 SGHVS and CDR2 FQNEAQ.

The V and J genes are TRBV19 and TRBJ2-1; the match to TRBD1 covers 9 bases. Germline V lookup: CDR1 LNHDA, CDR2 SQIVND (reference sequence). CDR3 length equals 14 residues. Unmatched junction bases numbered 8, after V lost 7 bases and J lost 7 bases. The CDR3 nucleotides are TGTGCCAGTAATCCCGGGACAGGGTTAAATGAGCAGTTCTTC. Its protein product is CASNPGTGLNEQFF.

This clone has just a few counts. This chain joins TRBV5-1 and TRBJ1-1; D remains unclear. The CDR3 has 13 residues. The V end was cut by 4 bases, the J end by 6 bases, with 13 bases between. Germline lookup yields CDR1 SGHRS and CDR2 YFSETQ. CDR3 region: CASSITQTSEAFF. In nucleotides, the CDR3 is TGCGCCAGCAGCATTACTCAAACCTCTGAAGCTTTCTTT.

The chain couples TRBV5-4 to TRBJ1-2; D unclear. This CDR3 comprises 15 residues. Germline V gives CDR1 SGHNT, CDR2 YYREEE (reference sequence). Trimming left V 0 bases short and J 4 bases short, with 13 bases between. The CDR3 nucleotides read TGTGCCAGCAGCTTGGGGGCGACGGAAACCTATGGCTACACCTTC. This encodes CASSLGATETYGYTF.

This clone was counted between two and nine times. The V call is TRBV7-9, the J call TRBJ1-1; D call uncertain. This CDR3 has 13 amino acids. V was clipped by 5 bases and J by 1 base, with 8 bases between them. Germline V gene data show CDR1 as SEHNR and CDR2 as FQNEAQ (reference sequence). As DNA, the CDR3 is TGTGCCAGCAGCCAAATCAGGAACACTGAAGCTTTCTTT. Protein product: CASSQIRNTEAFF.

The V and J genes are TRBV6-5 and TRBJ1-2; tentatively, D is TRBD1 (5 bases). Deletions cut 2 bases from V and 4 bases from J, with 17 bases between. This CDR3 is built from 16 residues. CDR1 and CDR2 from the germline V gene are MNHEY and SVGAGI. CDR3 coding DNA: TGTGCCAGCAGTTACAGCGCCGGGGGTAGGGGCTATGGCTACACCTTC. It codes for CASSYSAGGRGYGYTF.

Only a few counts were recorded for this clone. CDR3 nucleotide sequence: TGTGCCAGCAGCTTCGGGACAGCTGAAGCTTTCTTT. It specifies CASSFGTAEAFF. V is TRBV11-1 and J is TRBJ1-1, with 7 nucleotides matching TRBD1. This CDR3 has 12 residues. V lost 3 bases and J lost 6; bases outside the gene matches: 1. Germline V gives CDR1 SGHAT, CDR2 FQDESV (reference sequence).

The V gene is TRBV5-4, the J gene TRBJ2-5; D uncertain. The CDR3 is made up of 13 amino acids. The germline V gene has CDR1 SGHNT and CDR2 YYREEE (reference sequence). V gave up 4 bases and J gave up 4 bases, with 11 bases separating them. In DNA, the CDR3 is TGTGCCAGCAGCCTCCCCGCGGCAGAGACCCAGTACTTC. Translated, it gives CASSLPAAETQYF. Filled out from reference TRBV5-4 and TRBJ2-5, the complete variable domain reads ETGVTQSPTHLIKTRGQQVTLRCSSQSGHNTVSWYQQALGQGPQFIFQYYREEENGRGNFPPRFSGLQFPNYSSELNVNALELDDSALYLCASSLPAAETQYFGPGTRLLVL.

J is TRBJ2-7 and V is TRBV11-3; 10 bases line up with TRBD2. Looked up from germline, CDR1 is SGHNT and CDR2 is YENEEA. The length of the CDR3 is 14 residues. J gave up 5 bases and V 8 bases, and 9 bases lay outside the gene matches. CDR3 coding DNA: TGTGCCAGCCAGCGGGGGGGAAGATTGGACGAGCAGTACTTC. This sequence encodes CASQRGGRLDEQYF.

The CDR3 DNA reads as TGTGCCAGCAGTGAATTTACAGGGGACACCGGGGAGCTGTTTTTT. This translates into CASSEFTGDTGELFF. J is TRBJ2-2 and V is TRBV2; 7 bases are shared with TRBD1. Germline assignment: CDR1 SNHLY and CDR2 FYNNEI. This CDR3 is 15 amino acids long. Losses at the gene ends were 2 bases for V and 3 bases for J; bases not matched to a gene: 3.

This clone has only a few counts. The genes are TRBV18 and TRBJ2-5; D is perhaps TRBD1 (7 bases). With the DNA end fitting TRBJ2-7 better, the J assignment may be wrong. Germline CDR1 and CDR2: KGHSH and LQKENI. The CDR3 loop spans 14 amino acids. CDR3 sequence: CASSRSIRGDEQYF. CDR3 coding DNA: TGTGCCAGCTCACGCAGCATCAGGGGGGACGAGCAGTACTTC.

V usage is TRBV5-1 and J usage is TRBJ1-1, with D uncertain. V gave up 4 bases and J gave up 3 bases, with 19 bases separating them. From germline, CDR1 is SGHRS and CDR2 YFSETQ. This CDR3 spans 16 amino acids. In nucleotides, the CDR3 is TGCGCCAGCAGCCCATGGAGGGCATCAGAGGACACTGAAGCTTTCTTT. It is translated as CASSPWRASEDTEAFF.

The chain has TRBV6-1 and TRBJ1-1; unclear D gene. This CDR3 is built from 13 residues. In germline, CDR1 is MNHNS, CDR2 SASEGT. Trimming cost V 5 bases and J 2 bases, with 9 bases left between them. CDR3 coding DNA: TGTGCCAGCAGTTCACAGTTAAACACTGAAGCTTTCTTT. Translated: CASSSQLNTEAFF.

The genes are TRBV29-1 and TRBJ2-5; possibly TRBD1 for D (6 bases). The CDR3 has 12 amino acids. The V gene's germline CDR1 is SQVTM and CDR2 ANQGSEA. Trimming removed 5 bases at V and 4 bases at J, with 11 bases between. The chain's CDR3 is CSVTGSGETQYF. The CDR3 nucleotides read TGCAGCGTTACAGGGAGTGGAGAGACCCAGTACTTC.

The chain is built from TRBV5-4 and TRBJ1-4; TRBD1 is a possible D gene (5 bases). The CDR3 has 19 amino acids. Per the germline V gene, CDR1 is SGHNT and CDR2 is YYREEE (reference sequence). V gave up 0 bases and J gave up 5 bases, with 23 bases separating them. The CDR3 loop reads CASSLAVGAGHLNNEKLFF. The CDR3, as DNA: TGTGCCAGCAGCTTGGCCGTTGGGGCCGGCCATCTCAACAATGAAAAACTGTTTTTT.

The chain employs TRBV7-2 and TRBJ1-5; the match to TRBD1 covers 9 bases. Trimming removed 3 bases from V and 7 bases from J; junction bases left unmatched: 10. This CDR3 comprises 16 residues. CDR1 SGHTA and CDR2 FQGNSA come from the germline V gene. CDR3 in amino acids: CASSFGGGQGRQPQHF. The DNA of the CDR3 is TGTGCCAGCAGCTTTGGTGGGGGACAGGGTAGACAGCCCCAGCATTTT.

This chain joins TRBV5-1 and TRBJ1-1, with D possibly TRBD1 on 6 matching bases. V was trimmed by 4 bases and J by 8 bases, leaving 12 bases between them. The V gene's germline CDR1 is SGHRS and CDR2 YFSETQ. This CDR3 contains 12 residues. Here the CDR3 DNA reads TGCGCCAGCAGCGTGGGGGGGGGCGAAGCTTTCTTT. The encoded protein is CASSVGGGEAFF. Looking up the rest from reference TRBV5-1 and TRBJ1-1 gives the full variable domain: KAGVTQTPRYLIKTRGQQVTLSCSPISGHRSVSWYQQTPGQGLQFLFEYFSETQRNKGNFPGRFSGRQFSNSRSEMNVSTLELGDSALYLCASSVGGGEAFFGQGTRLTVV.

This CDR3 is CASSPGQANYGYTF. In nucleotides, the CDR3 is TGTGCCAGTAGTCCTGGACAGGCTAACTATGGCTACACCTTC. The J gene is TRBJ1-2, the V gene TRBV19; 7 bases are shared with TRBD1. The V segment lost 5 bases and the J segment 0 bases; nucleotides outside the gene matches: 3. The length of the CDR3 is 14 residues. Germline loops: CDR1 LNHDA, CDR2 SQIVND (reference sequence).

The rearrangement links TRBV28 to TRBJ1-2, with TRBD1 as a possible D gene (5 bases). This CDR3 spans 12 amino acids. With 11 bases removed from V and 0 bases from J, the gap between germline ends came to 10 bases. Germline-derived CDR1 and CDR2 are MDHEN and SYDVKM. CDR3 nucleotide sequence: TGTGCCGCCGGGGGTACTAACTATGGCTACACCTTC. It codes for CAAGGTNYGYTF.

The V gene is TRBV9, the J gene TRBJ1-2; no firm D call. The CDR3 has 15 residues. Per germline, CDR1 SGDLS and CDR2 YYNGEE. The ends were cut back, 0 bases at V and 4 bases at J, with 13 bases in the middle. The CDR3 is CASSVGQDTSYGYTF. As DNA, the CDR3 is TGTGCCAGCAGCGTAGGGCAGGATACCTCCTATGGCTACACCTTC.